This T cell receptor beta chain was sequenced during a study of cytomegalovirus exposure and HLA in healthy donors. General study findings and limits: According to a later analysis, most TCR beta chains associated with CMV appeared HLA-restricted.

CDR1 is LNHNV and CDR2 is YYDKDF in the germline V gene (reference sequence). V shed 1 base, J shed 3 bases, and the junction held 8 bases outside the gene matches. CDR3 size: 17 residues. To note about this clone: Its target is unknown.

In the PCR, 60 Vbeta and 13 Jbeta primers were used. Profiling relied on immunoSEQ multiplex PCR, and the TCRdb table lists in-frame clones only, not all of them. The data show 100,000 to 150,000 clones, 78% seen once. The TCR originated in a man under 40 in good health and CMV-seropositive. The sequencing input was PBMCs. The V and J genes are TRBV15 and TRBJ2-1, with 8 bases aligning to TRBD2. The CDR3 DNA is TGTGCCACCAGCAGAGGAAGTGGGCGGGGGGTCTACAATGAGCAGTTCTTC. This codes for CATSRGSGRGVYNEQFF.